Listed below are T cell receptor beta chains from one sample, sequenced in a study of CD8 T cells in ankylosing spondylitis. One entry per CDR3 protein, called by TCRdb with MiXCR from the 5' RACE reads. This sample yields 150,000 to 200,000 distinct CDR3 sequences, of which about an eighth are seen a single time; approximately 11% belongs to the top ten. Sequencing was carried out using blood, either unsorted or a sorted T cell fraction (not recorded which). The receptors were gathered from a female donor with ankylosing spondylitis or in good health (not recorded which). Both conserved end residues are part of each CDR3. Size tells how often a clone was seen (once, few, many) or the class of an expanded clone, and some rows leave it out.

clone size	J gene	V gene	CDR3 length	CDR3 protein
many	TRBJ2-2	TRBV6-5	14	CASSYFRASGELFF
few	TRBJ1-2	TRBV14	15	CASSQTGAPVDGYTF
many	TRBJ1-5	TRBV5-1	15	CASSPGESWGQPQHF
many	TRBJ1-6	TRBV27	15	CASSLNQEQSSPLHF
few	TRBJ2-3	TRBV20-1	15	CSAETLLLATDTQYF
many	TRBJ2-1	TRBV5-1	13	CASSLVPGNEQFF
many	TRBJ2-2	TRBV7-2	12	CASSWGWGELFF
few	TRBJ2-1	TRBV20-1	15	CSAGTSGGFYNEQFF
.	TRBJ1-6	TRBV12-3/TRBV12-4	14	CASSLNSPNSPLHF
few	TRBJ1-2	TRBV12-3/TRBV12-4	13	CASSPTGLGGYTF
many	TRBJ2-1	TRBV7-9	13	CASSLGLNNEQFF
many	TRBJ1-2	TRBV29-1	15	CSVEDLRAHLDGYTF
many	TRBJ2-2	TRBV6-2/TRBV6-3	15	CASSYSTQYTGELFF
many	TRBJ2-3	TRBV15	16	CATSSWGAGFTDTQYF
many	TRBJ1-5	TRBV6-2/TRBV6-3	15	CASSYVPSGDQPQHF
.	TRBJ2-7	TRBV6-1	17	CASIQPSDAVPSYEQYF
many	TRBJ2-3	TRBV20-1	12	CSAGVLLDTQYF
.	TRBJ2-5	TRBV12-3/TRBV12-4	17	CASSSPLGGMYQETQYF
many	TRBJ1-1	TRBV16	13	CASSQTPNTEAFF
.	TRBJ2-7	TRBV5-1	16	CASSQVPGLADHEQYF
.	TRBJ2-2	TRBV20-1	15	CFAREVPGNTGELFF
few	TRBJ2-7	TRBV7-9	12	CASSLTRTEQYF
few	TRBJ2-3	TRBV20-1	14	CSASLGRNTDTQYF
many	TRBJ2-1	TRBV7-9	15	CASSLAAGSYNEQFF
many	TRBJ1-5	TRBV5-1	15	CASSSQGADNQPQHF
many	TRBJ1-5	TRBV19	12	CASRMAGQPQHF
many	TRBJ2-2	TRBV2	15	CASRTGSLNTGELFF